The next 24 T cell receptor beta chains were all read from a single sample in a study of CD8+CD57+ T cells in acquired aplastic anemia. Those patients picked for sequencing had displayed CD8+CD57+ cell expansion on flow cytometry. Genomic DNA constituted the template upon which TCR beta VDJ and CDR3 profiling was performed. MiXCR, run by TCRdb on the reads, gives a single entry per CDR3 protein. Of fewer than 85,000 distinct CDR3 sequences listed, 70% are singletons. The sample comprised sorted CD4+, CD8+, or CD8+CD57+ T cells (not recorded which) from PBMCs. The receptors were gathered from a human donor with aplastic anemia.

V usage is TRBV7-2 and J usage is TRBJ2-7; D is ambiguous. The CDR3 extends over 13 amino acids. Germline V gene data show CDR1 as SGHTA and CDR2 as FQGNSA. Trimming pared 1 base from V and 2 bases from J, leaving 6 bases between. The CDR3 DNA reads TGTGCCAGCAGCTTAGGGGCACCCTACGAGCAGTACTTC. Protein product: CASSLGAPYEQYF.

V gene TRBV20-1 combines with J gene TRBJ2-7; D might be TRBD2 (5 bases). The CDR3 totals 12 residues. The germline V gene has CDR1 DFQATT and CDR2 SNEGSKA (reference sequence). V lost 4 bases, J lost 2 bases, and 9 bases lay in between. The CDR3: CSAMDSPYEQYF. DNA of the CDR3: TGCAGTGCTATGGACTCTCCCTACGAGCAGTACTTC.

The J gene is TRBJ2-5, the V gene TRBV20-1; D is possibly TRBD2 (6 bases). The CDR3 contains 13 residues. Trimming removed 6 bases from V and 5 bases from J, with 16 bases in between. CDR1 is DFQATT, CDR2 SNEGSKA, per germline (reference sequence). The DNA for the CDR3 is TGCAGTGCGGGGGGACCGAATCGTGAGACCCAGTACTTC. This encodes CSAGGPNRETQYF.

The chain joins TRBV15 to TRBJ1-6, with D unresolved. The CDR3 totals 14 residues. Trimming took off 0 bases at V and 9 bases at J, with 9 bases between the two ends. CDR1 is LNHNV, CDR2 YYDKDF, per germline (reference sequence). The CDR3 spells CATSRDPGTSPLHF. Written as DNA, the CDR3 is TGTGCCACCAGCAGAGATCCGGGTACTTCACCCCTCCACTTT.

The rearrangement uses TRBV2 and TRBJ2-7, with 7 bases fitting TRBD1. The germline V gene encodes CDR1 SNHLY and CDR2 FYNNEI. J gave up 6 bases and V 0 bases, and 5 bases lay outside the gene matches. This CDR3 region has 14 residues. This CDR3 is CASSEARQGGEQYF. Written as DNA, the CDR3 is TGTGCCAGCAGTGAAGCGCGACAGGGTGGCGAGCAGTACTTC. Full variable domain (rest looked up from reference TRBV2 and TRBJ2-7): EPEVTQTPSHQVTQMGQEVILRCVPISNHLYFYWYRQILGQKVEFLVSFYNNEISEKSEIFDDQFSVERPDGSNFTLKIRSTKLEDSAMYFCASSEARQGGEQYFGPGTRLTVT.

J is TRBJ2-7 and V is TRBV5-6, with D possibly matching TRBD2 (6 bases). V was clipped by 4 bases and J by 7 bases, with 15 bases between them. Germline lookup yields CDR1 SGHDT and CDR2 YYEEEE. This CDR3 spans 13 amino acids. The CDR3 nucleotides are TGTGCCAGCAGCCCCCCCGGAGGGGTGGAGCAGTACTTC. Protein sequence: CASSPPGGVEQYF.

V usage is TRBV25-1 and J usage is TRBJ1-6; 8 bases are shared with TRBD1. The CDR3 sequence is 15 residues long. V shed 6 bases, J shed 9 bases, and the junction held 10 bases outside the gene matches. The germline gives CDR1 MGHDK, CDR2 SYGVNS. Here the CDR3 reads CASRGTGQRGSPLHF. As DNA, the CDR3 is TGTGCCAGCAGAGGGACAGGCCAACGTGGTTCACCCCTCCACTTT. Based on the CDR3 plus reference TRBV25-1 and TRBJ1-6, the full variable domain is EADIYQTPRYLVIGTGKKITLECSQTMGHDKMYWYQQDPGMELHLIHYSYGVNSTEKGDLSSESTVSRIRTEHFPLTLESARPSHTSQYLCASRGTGQRGSPLHFGNGTRLTVT.

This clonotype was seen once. The chain's CDR3 is CAISEAEGLTGNTIYF. Here the CDR3 DNA reads TGTGCCATCAGTGAGGCTGAGGGGCTTACTGGAAACACCATATATTTT. The chain is built from TRBV10-3 and TRBJ1-3; D is possibly TRBD1 (5 bases). Between the trimmed V and J ends, which lost 2 bases and 2 bases, there was a span of 13 bases. This CDR3 is 16 amino acids long. CDR1 and CDR2 (germline): ENHRY, SYGVKD.

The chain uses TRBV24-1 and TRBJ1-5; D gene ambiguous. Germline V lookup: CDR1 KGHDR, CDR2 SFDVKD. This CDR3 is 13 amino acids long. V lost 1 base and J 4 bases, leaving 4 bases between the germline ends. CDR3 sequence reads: CATSDFRNQPQHF. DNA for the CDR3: TGTGCCACCAGTGATTTTCGTAATCAGCCCCAGCATTTT.

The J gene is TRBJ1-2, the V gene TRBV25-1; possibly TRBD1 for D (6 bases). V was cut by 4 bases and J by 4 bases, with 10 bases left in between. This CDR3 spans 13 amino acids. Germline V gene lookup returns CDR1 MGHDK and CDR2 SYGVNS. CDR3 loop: CASSGTASYGYTF. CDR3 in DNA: TGTGCCAGCAGTGGGACAGCCAGCTATGGCTACACCTTC.

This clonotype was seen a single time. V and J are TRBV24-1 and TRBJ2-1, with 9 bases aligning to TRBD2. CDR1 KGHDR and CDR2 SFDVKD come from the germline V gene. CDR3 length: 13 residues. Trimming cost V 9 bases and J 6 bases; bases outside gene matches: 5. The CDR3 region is CATRGTSLNEQFF. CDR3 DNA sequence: TGTGCCACCCGCGGGACTAGCCTCAATGAGCAGTTCTTC.

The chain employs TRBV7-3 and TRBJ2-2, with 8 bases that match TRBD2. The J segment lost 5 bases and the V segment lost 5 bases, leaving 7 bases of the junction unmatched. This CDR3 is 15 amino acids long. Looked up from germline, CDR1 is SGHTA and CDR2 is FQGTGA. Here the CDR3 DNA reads TGTGCCAGCAGCGTAGAGACGGGGGGGACCGGGGAGCTGTTTTTT. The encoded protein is CASSVETGGTGELFF.

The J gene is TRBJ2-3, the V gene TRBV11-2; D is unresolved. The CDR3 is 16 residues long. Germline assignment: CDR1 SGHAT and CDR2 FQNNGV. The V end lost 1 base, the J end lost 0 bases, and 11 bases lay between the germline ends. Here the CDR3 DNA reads TGTGCCAGCAGCTTAGGCTGGTTCTCTAGCACAGATACGCAGTATTTT. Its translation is CASSLGWFSSTDTQYF.

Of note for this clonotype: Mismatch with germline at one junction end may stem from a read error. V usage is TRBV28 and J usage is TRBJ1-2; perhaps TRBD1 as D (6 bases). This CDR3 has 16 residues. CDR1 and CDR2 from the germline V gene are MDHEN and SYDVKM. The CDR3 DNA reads TGTGCCAGCAGCCCCCGAACCCAGGGGATTAACTATGGCCACACCTTC. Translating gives CASSPRTQGINYGHTF.

The CDR3 DNA reads as TGTGCCATCAGTGCATGGGACCTTCATGGAAACACCTTC. This translates into CAISAWDLHGNTF. The V call is TRBV10-3, the J call TRBJ1-2, with a possible D match to TRBD1 (5 bases). Germline V gene sequence: CDR1 ENHRY, CDR2 SYGVKD. The CDR3 is 13 amino acids. The germline V and J ends were trimmed by 4 bases and 12 bases, with 18 bases remaining between them.

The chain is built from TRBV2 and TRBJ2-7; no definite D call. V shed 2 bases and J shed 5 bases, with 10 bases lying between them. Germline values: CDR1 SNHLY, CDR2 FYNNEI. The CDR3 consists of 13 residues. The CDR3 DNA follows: TGTGCCAGCAGTGAAATGGGATTCAACGAGCAGTACTTC. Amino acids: CASSEMGFNEQYF.

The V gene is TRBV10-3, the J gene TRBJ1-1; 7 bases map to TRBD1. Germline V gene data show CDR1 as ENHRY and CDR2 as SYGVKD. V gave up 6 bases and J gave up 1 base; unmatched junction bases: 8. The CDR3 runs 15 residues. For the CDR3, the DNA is TGTGCCATCAGCGCCAGGGGACAGCAGAACACTGAAGCTTTCTTT. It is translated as CAISARGQQNTEAFF.

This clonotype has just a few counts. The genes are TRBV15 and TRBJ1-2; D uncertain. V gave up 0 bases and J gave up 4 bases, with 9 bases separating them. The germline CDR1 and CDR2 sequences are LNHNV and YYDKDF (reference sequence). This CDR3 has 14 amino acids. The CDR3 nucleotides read TGTGCCACCAGCAGAGAACGGGGATTCTATGGCTACACCTTC. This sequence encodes CATSRERGFYGYTF.

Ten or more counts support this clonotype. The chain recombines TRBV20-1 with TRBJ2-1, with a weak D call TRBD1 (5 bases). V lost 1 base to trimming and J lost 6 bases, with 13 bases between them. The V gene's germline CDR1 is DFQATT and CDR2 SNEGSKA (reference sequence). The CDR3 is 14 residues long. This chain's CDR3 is CSARVGADPNEQFF. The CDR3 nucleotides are TGCAGTGCTAGAGTAGGGGCGGACCCCAATGAGCAGTTCTTC.

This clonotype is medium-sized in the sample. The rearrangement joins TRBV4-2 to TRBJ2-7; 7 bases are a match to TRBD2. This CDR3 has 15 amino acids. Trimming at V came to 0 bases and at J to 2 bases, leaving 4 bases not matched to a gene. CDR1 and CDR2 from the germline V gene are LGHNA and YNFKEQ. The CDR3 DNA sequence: TGTGCCAGCAGCCAAGATATCGGGGGGACCTACGAGCAGTACTTC. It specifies CASSQDIGGTYEQYF.

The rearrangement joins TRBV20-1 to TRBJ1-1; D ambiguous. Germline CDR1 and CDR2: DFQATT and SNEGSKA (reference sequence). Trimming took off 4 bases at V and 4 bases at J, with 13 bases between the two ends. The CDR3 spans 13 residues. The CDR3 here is CSAKSSPATEAFF. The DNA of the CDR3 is TGCAGTGCTAAATCCAGTCCCGCCACTGAAGCTTTCTTT.

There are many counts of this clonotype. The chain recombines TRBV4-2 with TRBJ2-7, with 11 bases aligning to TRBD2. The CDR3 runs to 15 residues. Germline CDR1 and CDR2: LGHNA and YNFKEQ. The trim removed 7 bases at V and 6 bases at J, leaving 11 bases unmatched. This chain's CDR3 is CASNQPGLAVPEQYF. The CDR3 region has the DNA TGTGCCAGCAACCAGCCGGGACTAGCGGTTCCCGAGCAGTACTTC.

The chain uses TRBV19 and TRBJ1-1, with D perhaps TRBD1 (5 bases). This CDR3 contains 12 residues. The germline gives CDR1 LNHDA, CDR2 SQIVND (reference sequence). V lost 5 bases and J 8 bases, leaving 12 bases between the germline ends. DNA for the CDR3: TGTGCCAGTAGTGCCAGGGTGGAGGAAGCTTTCTTT. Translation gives CASSARVEEAFF.

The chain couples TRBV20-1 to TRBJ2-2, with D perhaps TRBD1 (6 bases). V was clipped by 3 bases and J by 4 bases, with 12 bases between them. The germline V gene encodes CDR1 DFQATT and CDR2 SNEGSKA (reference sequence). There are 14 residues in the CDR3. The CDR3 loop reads CSARKTGGTGELFF. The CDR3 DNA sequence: TGCAGTGCTAGGAAGACAGGAGGCACCGGGGAGCTGTTTTTT.